This T cell receptor beta chain was profiled in a study of CD8+CD57+ T cells in acquired aplastic anemia (dated by TCRdb to between 2018 and 2020). For the study in its entirety: On average, sorted CD4+ and CD8+ cells yielded 3 to 4 ug of extracted DNA, with a range of about 0.17 to 27.4 ug. CD8+CD57+ expansion was defined as a frequency above the mean frequency observed in healthy subjects.

On this clonotype itself: This clone's antigen is unknown. Base qualities are not recorded, but no much larger clone differs from it by a single base.

CDR3 length: 13 amino acids, cysteine to phenylalanine. Of all the DNA, just the CDR3 is kept, 39 bases in frame from base 1. CDR1 WNHNN and CDR2 SYGVQD are derived from the germline V gene (reference sequence). The V end loses 8 bases and the J end loses 8 bases, and a stretch of 15 bases separates them. Beyond this particular receptor, the publication reports: CD8+ Simpson's diversity did not differ significantly between patients and healthy controls (P=0.060). Around 30 CD8+ CDR3 sequences were found in both patients and controls but appeared to be highly expressed in patients and within the immunodominant clones of the patients.

Expansion of CD8+CD57+ cells had been shown by flow cytometry in the patients chosen for sequencing. Every patient had a diagnosis of severe acquired aplastic anemia based on International Study of Aplastic Anemia and Agranulocytosis and Camitta criteria. At the time blood was sampled, none of the patients had received any therapy. TCR repertoires of sorted CD4+ and CD8+ blood T cells from severe aplastic anemia patients and healthy subjects were deep-sequenced in the study. Patients were enrolled under clinicaltrials.gov protocols 00001620, 01623167, 00001397, 00071045, 00081523 and 00961064 in the USA. Ficoll-Paque density gradient centrifugation was used to isolate peripheral blood mononuclear cells. CD4+ and CD8+ T cells were sorted by FACS or magnetic beads before DNA extraction. TCR beta VDJ combination and CDR3 sequence profiling used genomic DNA as the template. An Illumina HiSeq 2000 was the platform used for TCR repertoire sequencing. The authors' analysis ran thus. TRBV/TRBJ rearrangement plots, CDR3 size and DJ length profiles, and Simpson's diversity index were used to assess repertoires. The most abundant DNA sequence in the deep sequencing data was defined as the immunodominant clone. CDR3 amino acid sequences were checked for sharing across subjects and were also compared against the VDJdb database and published repertoires. TCRdb ran its own pipeline on the public reads, namely fastp trimming at Q25 and MiXCR clone calling, and kept in-frame beta chains. Entries are consolidated by CDR3 protein sequence, retaining the most common genes and DNA. The V and J calls and clone size come from TCRdb's table, not from the authors' own analysis. Here the sample has roughly 180,000 distinct CDR3 sequences; around 50% occur a single time. The top ten constitute around 13% of the sample.

Recombination joined TRBV10-1 with TRBJ2-2, with no reliable assignment of the D segment. The sequence derives from a human donor with aplastic anemia. Sequencing was carried out using sorted CD4+, CD8+, or CD8+CD57+ T cells (not recorded which) from PBMCs. This receptor carries the CDR3 CASRNPNVGELFF. The DNA sequence follows: TGCGCCAGCCGAAACCCCAACGTTGGGGAGCTGTTTTTT.